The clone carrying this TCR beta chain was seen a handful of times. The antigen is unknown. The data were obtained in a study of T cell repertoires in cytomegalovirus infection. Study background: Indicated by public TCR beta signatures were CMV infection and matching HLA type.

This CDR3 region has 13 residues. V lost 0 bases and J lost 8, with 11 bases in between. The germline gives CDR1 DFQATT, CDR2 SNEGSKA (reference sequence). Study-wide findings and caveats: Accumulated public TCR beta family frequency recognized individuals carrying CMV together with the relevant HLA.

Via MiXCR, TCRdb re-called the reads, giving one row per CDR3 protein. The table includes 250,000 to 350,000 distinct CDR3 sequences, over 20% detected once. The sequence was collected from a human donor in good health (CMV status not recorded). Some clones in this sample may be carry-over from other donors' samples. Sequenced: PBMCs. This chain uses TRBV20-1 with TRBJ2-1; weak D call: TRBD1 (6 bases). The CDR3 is CSARDGRGYEQFF. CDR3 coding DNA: TGCAGTGCTAGAGACGGCAGGGGATATGAGCAGTTCTTC.